This paragraph reports one TCR beta chain. Its antigen specificity is not known. Base-call qualities are not available, and no considerably larger clone is one nucleotide away. This specimen comes from a study of blood T cells in healthy people across ages (dated by TCRdb to 2013 to 2016). For the wider study: In model experiments, roughly one uniquely barcoded TCR beta cDNA molecule per two T cells was captured by template switching. Using deep sequencing normalized with unique cDNA molecular identifiers, the study measured how TCR beta repertoire diversity changes with age. Four age groups were formed from the donors: young (average roughly 15 years), middle-aged (approximately 40), aged (around 68) and long-lived (82). To avoid experimental bias, donors of different ages were spread randomly across the sequencing lanes. For two donors (one aged 18 to 30 and one aged 80 or older), the study analyzed two additional independent replicas of 1 million unique cDNA reads from the same blood draw. Results the study describes overall, beyond this receptor: Observed TCR beta diversity per million T cells fell roughly linearly with age, and a significant reduction was already apparent by age roughly 40. Estimates of total diversity based on one million sequenced T cells were considered lower bounds and underestimates. There was a strong correlation between observed TCR beta diversity and the percentage of naive T cells measured by flow cytometry. The long-lived group showed more naive CD4+ T cells, fewer expanded clones and increased TCR diversity than the aged group, suggesting age selection. Conclusive comparison of naive and antigen-experienced compartments was prevented by the profiling of bulk unsorted PBMCs. Because the CMV infection status of the donors was unknown, age-related changes in expanded clonotypes may potentially have been confounded.

From a lookup of the germline V gene (reference sequence), CDR1 and CDR2 are LNHNV and YYDKDF. Including cysteine and phenylalanine, the CDR3 has 15 amino acids. Just the 45-base CDR3 DNA is kept, in frame starting at base 1. Cut back by 3 bases and 6 bases, the V and J ends lie 16 bases apart. Receptor amplification or capture employed 5' RACE. This sample was sequenced with an Illumina HiSeq 2500. A second PCR of about 6 to 11 cycles was performed with a sample-barcoded 5' primer and a J-beta primer mix. Each TCR beta cDNA molecule received a unique molecular identifier from a template-switch 5' adaptor carrying 12 random nucleotides. Each sample yielded at least 3 million CDR3-containing paired-end reads. All of the RNA was converted into first-strand cDNA using the Mint cDNA synthesis kit, with a TRBC-specific oligonucleotide serving as the primer. Following uracil-DNA glycosylase treatment, a first 18-cycle PCR with universal primers M1SS and BC2_uni_R was performed on all cDNA. On the authors' methods: For normalization, 1 million high-quality reads were randomly selected from each sample, with every read carrying a distinct molecular identifier. Reads with shared molecular identifiers were discarded instead of being binned into consensus sequences. CDR3 identification, clonotype clustering and error correction used MiTCR with a Q25 quality threshold and the strictest error-elimination algorithm. Lower-bound total TCR beta diversity was estimated with a nonparametric unseen species model using Euler transformation. The public sequencing data were trimmed at Q25 with fastp and processed into clonotypes with MiXCR by TCRdb, which kept only in-frame beta chains. Every entry covers one CDR3 protein and lists the most common genes and DNA from its rows. The V and J calls come from TCRdb's annotation, not from the publication. The sample includes 600,000 to 1,000,000 distinct CDR3 sequences, with about 62% observed a single time. About 20% of the sample is taken by the ten largest.

Donors were 30 to 45 systemically healthy Caucasian individuals from Russia aged roughly 6 to 100 years. Each donor gave about 9.7 milliliters of peripheral blood, drawn into EDTA-treated Vacutainer tubes. Ficoll-Paque density-gradient centrifugation was used to isolate PBMCs, with at least 6 million obtained per sample. Trizol reagent was used to extract total RNA from PBMCs, with at least 6 micrograms per sample. The percentages of naive CD45RAhigh/CD27high T cells were determined by flow cytometry on a PBMC aliquot from every donor. Rearrangement joined TRBV15 to TRBJ2-3, with the D gene possibly TRBD1 or TRBD2, each one fitting 5 bases. The sample consisted of blood. This receptor was taken from a man aged 30 to 39 in good health. In nucleotides, the sequence is TGTGCCACCAGCAGGGGTACTAGAGGGGTGGATACGCAGTATTTT. This is translated as CATSRGTRGVDTQYF.